The T cell receptor (beta chain) described here comes from a study of T cell responses to AZD1222 COVID-19 vaccine. Generated by immunoSEQ multiplex PCR, the TCRdb table keeps only in-frame clones and is missing some. The repertoire includes about 150,000 clones, less than 90% of them detected once, and around 3.1% sits in the top ten. A note on this clone: Its antigen is not identified.

The study, taken as a whole, reports: At 160-218 and 743-854, vaccine-associated CD4 TCRs were dominant, and they spanned spike. Spike-specific TCR repertoires showed rising breadth and depth after two AZD1222 doses.

The input for sequencing was peripheral blood, taken on day 0 of AZD1222 vaccination. The sequence was obtained from an adult in good health.

CDR3 nucleotide sequence: TGTGCCAGCAGCCGGACGGGACTACAAAACTATGGCTACACCTTC. The encoded protein is CASSRTGLQNYGYTF. The chain employs TRBV7-2 and TRBJ1-2, with TRBD1 as a possible D gene (5 bases). The CDR3 covers 15 residues. CDR1 SGHTA and CDR2 FQGNSA come from the germline V gene. Between the trimmed V and J ends, which lost 5 bases and 2 bases, there was a span of 15 bases.